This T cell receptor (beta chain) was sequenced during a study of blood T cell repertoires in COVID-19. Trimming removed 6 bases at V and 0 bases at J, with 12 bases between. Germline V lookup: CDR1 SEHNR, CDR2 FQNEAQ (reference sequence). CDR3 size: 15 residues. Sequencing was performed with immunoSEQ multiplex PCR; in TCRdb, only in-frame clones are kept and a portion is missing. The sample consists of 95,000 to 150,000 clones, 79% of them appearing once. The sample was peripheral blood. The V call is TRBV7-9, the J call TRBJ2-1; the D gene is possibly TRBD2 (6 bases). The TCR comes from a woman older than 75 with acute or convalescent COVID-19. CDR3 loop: CASSFLASSYNEQFF. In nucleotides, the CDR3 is TGTGCCAGCAGTTTTCTAGCGAGCTCCTACAATGAGCAGTTCTTC.